One T cell receptor (beta chain) is described in this entry. The sample originates from a study of T-cell memory formation after mild COVID-19. 5'RACE, which relied on constant-segment primers, yielded TCR alpha and TCR beta cDNA libraries carrying sample barcodes and UMIs. Each CDR3 protein is one row after TCRdb ran MiXCR on the 5' RACE reads. This table has 380,000 or so distinct CDR3 sequences, approximately 14% appearing once. This TCR came from a man aged 18 to 30 who had mild COVID-19 (a few samples of this study predate the infection). Cell type and time point are not known. Sequencing was done on a sample of PBMCs or a T cell subset sorted from them (not recorded which).

This CDR3 is CATEQGGSLDTQYF. CDR3 DNA: TGTGCCACCGAACAGGGGGGGAGCTTAGATACGCAGTATTTT. This chain connects TRBV24-1 to TRBJ2-3; possible D gene TRBD1, 8 bases. Between the trimmed V and J ends, which lost 9 bases and 5 bases, there was a span of 17 bases. In germline, CDR1 is KGHDR, CDR2 SFDVKD. The CDR3 consists of 14 residues.